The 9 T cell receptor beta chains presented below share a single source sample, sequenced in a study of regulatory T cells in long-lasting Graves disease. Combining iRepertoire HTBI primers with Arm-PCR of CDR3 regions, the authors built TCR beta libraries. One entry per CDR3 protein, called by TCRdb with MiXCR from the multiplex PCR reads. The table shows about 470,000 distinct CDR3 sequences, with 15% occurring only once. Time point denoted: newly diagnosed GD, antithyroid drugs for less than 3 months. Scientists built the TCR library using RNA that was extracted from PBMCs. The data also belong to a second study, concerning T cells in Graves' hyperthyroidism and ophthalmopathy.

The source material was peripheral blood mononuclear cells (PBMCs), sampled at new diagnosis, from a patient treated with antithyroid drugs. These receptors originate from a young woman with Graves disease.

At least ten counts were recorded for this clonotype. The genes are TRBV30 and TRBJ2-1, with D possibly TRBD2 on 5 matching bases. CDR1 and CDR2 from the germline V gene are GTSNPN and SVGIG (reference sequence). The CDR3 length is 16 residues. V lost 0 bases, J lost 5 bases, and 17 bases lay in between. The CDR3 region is CAWSVREGLIHNEQFF. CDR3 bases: TGTGCCTGGAGTGTACGGGAAGGGCTGATCCACAATGAGCAGTTCTTC.

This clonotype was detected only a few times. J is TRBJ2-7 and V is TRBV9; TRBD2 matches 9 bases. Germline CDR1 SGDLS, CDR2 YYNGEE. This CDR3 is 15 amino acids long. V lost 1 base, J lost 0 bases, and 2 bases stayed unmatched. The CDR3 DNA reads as TGTGCCAGCAGCGTAACTAGCGGGCGCTCCTACGAGCAGTACTTC. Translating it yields CASSVTSGRSYEQYF.

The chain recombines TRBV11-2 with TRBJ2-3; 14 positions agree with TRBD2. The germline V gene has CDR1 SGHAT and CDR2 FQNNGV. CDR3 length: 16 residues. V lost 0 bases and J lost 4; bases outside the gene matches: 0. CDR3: CASSLETSGGADTQYF. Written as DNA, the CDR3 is TGTGCCAGCAGCTTAGAGACTAGCGGGGGGGCAGATACGCAGTATTTT.

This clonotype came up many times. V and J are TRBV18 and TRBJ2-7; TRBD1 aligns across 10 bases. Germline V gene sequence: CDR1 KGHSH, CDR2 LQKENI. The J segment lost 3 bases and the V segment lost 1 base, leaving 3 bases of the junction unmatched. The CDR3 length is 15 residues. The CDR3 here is CASSPRQGAGYEQYF. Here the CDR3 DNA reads TGTGCCAGCTCACCACGACAGGGGGCTGGCTACGAGCAGTACTTC.

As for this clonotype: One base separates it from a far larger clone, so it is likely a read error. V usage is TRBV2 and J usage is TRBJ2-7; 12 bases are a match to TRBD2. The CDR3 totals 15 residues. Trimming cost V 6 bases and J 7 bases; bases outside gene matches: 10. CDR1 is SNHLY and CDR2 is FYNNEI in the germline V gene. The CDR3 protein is CASSGPSGRVDEQYF. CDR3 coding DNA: TGTGCCAGCAGCGGTCCTAGCGGGAGGGTAGATGAGCAGTACTTC.

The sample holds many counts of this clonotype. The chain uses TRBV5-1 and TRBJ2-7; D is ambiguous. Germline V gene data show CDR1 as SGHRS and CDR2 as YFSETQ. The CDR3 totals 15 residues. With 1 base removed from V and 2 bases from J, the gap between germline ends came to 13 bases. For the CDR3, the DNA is TGCGCCAGCAGCTTGTATTCTGAAAATACCTACGAGCAGTACTTC. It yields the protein CASSLYSENTYEQYF.

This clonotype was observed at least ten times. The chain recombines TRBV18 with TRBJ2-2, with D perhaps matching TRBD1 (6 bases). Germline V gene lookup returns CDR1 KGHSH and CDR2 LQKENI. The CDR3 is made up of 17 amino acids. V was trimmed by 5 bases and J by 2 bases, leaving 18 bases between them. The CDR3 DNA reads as TGTGCCAGCTCAGGCTCATACAGGGAATATAACACCGGGGAGCTGTTTTTT. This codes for CASSGSYREYNTGELFF. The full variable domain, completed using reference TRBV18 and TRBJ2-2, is NAGVMQNPRHLVRRRGQEARLRCSPMKGHSHVYWYRQLPEEGLKFMVYLQKENIIDESGMPKERFSAEFPKEGPSILRIQQVVRGDSAAYFCASSGSYREYNTGELFFGEGSRLTVL.

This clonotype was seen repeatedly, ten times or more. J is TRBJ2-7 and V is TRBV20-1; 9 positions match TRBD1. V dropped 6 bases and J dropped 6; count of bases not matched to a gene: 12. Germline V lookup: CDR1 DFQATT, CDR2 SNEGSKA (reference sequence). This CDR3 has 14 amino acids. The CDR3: CSATSGTGTPEQYF. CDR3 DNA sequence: TGCAGTGCAACGTCCGGGACAGGGACTCCCGAGCAGTACTTC.

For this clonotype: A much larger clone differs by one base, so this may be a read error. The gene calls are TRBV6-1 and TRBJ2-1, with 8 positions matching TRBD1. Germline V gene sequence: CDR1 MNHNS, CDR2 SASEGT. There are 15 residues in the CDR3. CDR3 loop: CASSPSGGSGNGQFF. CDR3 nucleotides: TGTGCCAGCAGCCCCTCAGGGGGCTCCGGCAATGGGCAGTTCTTC.